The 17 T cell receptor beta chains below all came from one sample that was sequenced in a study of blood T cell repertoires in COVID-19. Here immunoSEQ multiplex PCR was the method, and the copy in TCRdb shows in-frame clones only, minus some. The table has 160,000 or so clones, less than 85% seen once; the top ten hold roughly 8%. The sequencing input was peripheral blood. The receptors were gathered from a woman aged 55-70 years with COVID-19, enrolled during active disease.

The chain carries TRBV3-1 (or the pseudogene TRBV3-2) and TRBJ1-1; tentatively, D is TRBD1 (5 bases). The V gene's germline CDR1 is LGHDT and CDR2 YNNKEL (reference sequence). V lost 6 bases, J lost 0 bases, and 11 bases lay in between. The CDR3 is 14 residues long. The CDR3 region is CASSLQALNTEAFF. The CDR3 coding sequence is TGTGCCAGCAGTCTACAGGCGTTGAACACTGAAGCTTTCTTT.

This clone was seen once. CDR3 in amino acids: CAISNWTGGLINYEQYF. The CDR3 region has the DNA TGTGCCATCAGTAATTGGACAGGGGGATTGATCAACTACGAGCAGTACTTC. The chain joins TRBV10-3 to TRBJ2-7, with 10 bases matching TRBD1. The germline CDR1 and CDR2 sequences are ENHRY and SYGVKD. J lost 3 bases, V lost 5 bases, and 13 bases had no gene match. This CDR3 contains 17 residues.

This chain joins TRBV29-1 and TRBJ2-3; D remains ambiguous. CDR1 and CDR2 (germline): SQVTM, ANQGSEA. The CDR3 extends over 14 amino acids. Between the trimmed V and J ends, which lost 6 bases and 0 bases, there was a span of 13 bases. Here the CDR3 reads CSVVMGRSTDTQYF. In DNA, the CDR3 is TGCAGCGTCGTCATGGGCAGAAGCACAGATACGCAGTATTTT.

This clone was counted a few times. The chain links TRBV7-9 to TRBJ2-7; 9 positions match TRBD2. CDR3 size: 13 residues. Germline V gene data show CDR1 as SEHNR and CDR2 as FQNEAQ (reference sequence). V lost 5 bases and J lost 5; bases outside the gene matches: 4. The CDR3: CASSPWTSDEQYF. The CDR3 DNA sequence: TGTGCCAGCAGCCCCTGGACTAGCGACGAGCAGTACTTC.

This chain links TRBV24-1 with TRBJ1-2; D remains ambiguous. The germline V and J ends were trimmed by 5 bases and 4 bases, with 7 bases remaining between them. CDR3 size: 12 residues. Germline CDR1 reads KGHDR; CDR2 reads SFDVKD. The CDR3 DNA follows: TGTGCCACCAGTGCGGGTACCTATGGCTACACCTTC. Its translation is CATSAGTYGYTF.

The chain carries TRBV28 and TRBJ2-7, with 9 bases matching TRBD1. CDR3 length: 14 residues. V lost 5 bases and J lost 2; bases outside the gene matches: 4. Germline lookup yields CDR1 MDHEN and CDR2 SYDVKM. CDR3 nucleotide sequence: TGTGCCAGCAGTCAGGACAGGGGCCCCTACGAGCAGTACGTC. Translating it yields CASSQDRGPYEQYV.

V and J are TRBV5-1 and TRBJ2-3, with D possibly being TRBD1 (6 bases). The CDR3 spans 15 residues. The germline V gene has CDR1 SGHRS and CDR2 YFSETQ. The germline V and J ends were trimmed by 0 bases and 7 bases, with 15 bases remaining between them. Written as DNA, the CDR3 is TGCGCCAGCAGCTTGGCGTCAGGGGAGCTTTATACGCAGTATTTT. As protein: CASSLASGELYTQYF.

CDR3 sequence reads: CAWNRVGHDTGELFF. The CDR3 nucleotides read TGTGCCTGGAACAGGGTAGGGCACGACACCGGGGAGCTGTTTTTT. This chain connects TRBV30 to TRBJ2-2; D is perhaps TRBD1 (6 bases). The CDR3 is 15 residues long. Germline-derived CDR1 and CDR2 are GTSNPN and SVGIG (reference sequence). Trimming stripped 4 bases from V and 3 bases from J, with 15 bases between.

The CDR3 region is CASSDRGWGNQPQHF. The CDR3 DNA reads as TGTGCCAGCAGTGATAGGGGCTGGGGCAATCAGCCCCAGCATTTT. This sequence joins TRBV2 and TRBJ1-5, with a weak D call TRBD1 (5 bases). CDR1 is SNHLY and CDR2 is FYNNEI in the germline V gene. V lost 3 bases and J 2 bases, leaving 11 bases between the germline ends. This CDR3 is built from 15 residues.

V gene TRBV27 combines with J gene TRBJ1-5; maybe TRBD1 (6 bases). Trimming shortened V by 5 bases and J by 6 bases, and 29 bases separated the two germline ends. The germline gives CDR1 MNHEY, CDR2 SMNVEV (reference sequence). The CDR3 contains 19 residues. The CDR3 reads CASSQRPPLPGAIIQPQHF. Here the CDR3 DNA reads TGTGCCAGCAGTCAGCGCCCCCCCCTCCCAGGGGCGATTATTCAGCCCCAGCATTTT.

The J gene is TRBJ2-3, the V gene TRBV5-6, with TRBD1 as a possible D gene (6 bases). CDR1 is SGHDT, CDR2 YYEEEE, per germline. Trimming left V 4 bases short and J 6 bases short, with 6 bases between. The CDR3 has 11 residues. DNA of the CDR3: TGTGCCAGCAGCAGGGGGGATACGCAGTATTTT. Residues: CASSRGDTQYF.

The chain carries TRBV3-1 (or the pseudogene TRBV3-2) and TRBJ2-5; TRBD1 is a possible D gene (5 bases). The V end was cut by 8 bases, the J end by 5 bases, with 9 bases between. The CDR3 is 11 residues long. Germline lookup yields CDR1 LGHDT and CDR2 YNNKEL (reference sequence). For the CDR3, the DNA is TGTGCCAGCTTAGCAGGGGAGACCCAGTACTTC. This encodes CASLAGETQYF.

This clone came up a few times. For the CDR3, the DNA is TGCGCCAGCAGCTCCAGGACTAGCGGCACAGATACGCAGTATTTT. It yields the protein CASSSRTSGTDTQYF. The rearrangement links TRBV5-1 to TRBJ2-3, with 9 nucleotides matching TRBD2. Per germline, CDR1 SGHRS and CDR2 YFSETQ. J gave up 1 base and V 3 bases, and 3 bases lay outside the gene matches. CDR3 length equals 15 residues.

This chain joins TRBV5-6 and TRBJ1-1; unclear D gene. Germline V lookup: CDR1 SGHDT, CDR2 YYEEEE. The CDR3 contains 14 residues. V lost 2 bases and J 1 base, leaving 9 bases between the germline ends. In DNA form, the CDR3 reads TGTGCCAGCAGCTTCCCGGCGGGGAACACTGAAGCTTTCTTT. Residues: CASSFPAGNTEAFF.

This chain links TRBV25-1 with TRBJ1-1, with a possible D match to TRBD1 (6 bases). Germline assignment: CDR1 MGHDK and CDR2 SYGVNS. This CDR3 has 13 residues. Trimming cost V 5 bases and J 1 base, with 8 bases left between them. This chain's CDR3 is CASSHRENTEAFF. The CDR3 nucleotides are TGTGCCAGCAGTCACAGGGAGAACACTGAAGCTTTCTTT.

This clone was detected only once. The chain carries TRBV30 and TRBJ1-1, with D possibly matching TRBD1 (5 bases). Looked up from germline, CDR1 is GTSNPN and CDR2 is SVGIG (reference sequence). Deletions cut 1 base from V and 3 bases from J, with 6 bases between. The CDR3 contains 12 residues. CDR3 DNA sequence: TGTGCCTGGAGTGCAGGGTACACTGAAGCTTTCTTT. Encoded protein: CAWSAGYTEAFF.

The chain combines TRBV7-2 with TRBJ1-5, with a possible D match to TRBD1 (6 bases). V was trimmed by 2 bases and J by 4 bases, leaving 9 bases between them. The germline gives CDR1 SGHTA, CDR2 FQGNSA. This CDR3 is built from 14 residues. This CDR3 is CASSLRQENQPQHF. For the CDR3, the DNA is TGTGCCAGCAGCTTACGACAGGAGAATCAGCCCCAGCATTTT.